The rows below give T cell receptor beta chains drawn from one sample of a study of vaccination effects on CD4 cells after COVID-19. Only in-frame clones appear in the TCRdb table, and some are missing; sequencing was by immunoSEQ multiplex PCR. Of around 79,000 clones listed, 74% are singletons. For these TCRs, the target antigens are not known. Sample: CD4+ T cells from PBMCs cultured with HCoV-229E spike peptides, taken before COVID-19 vaccination. The receptors stem from a human donor who received a COVID-19 vaccine. The CDR3 runs from the conserved cysteine through the conserved F or W. The order of the fields is CDR3 length, D gene, V gene, clone size, J gene, CDR3 protein, CDR3 DNA. D genes are given only for firm matches. Only part of the rows carry a size: once, few, many, or a class if the clone is expanded.

CDR3 length: 11
D gene: .
V gene: TRBV3-1/TRBV3-2
clone size: .
J gene: TRBJ2-1
CDR3 protein: CASSQGNEQFF
CDR3 DNA: TGTGCCAGCAGCCAAGGGAATGAGCAGTTCTTC

CDR3 length: 14
D gene: TRBD1
V gene: TRBV5-1
clone size: few
J gene: TRBJ2-1
CDR3 protein: CASSPGQSYNEQFF
CDR3 DNA: TGCGCCAGCAGCCCGGGACAGAGCTACAATGAGCAGTTCTTC

CDR3 length: 15
D gene: .
V gene: TRBV9
clone size: .
J gene: TRBJ2-1
CDR3 protein: CASSVITGADNEQFF
CDR3 DNA: TGTGCCAGCAGCGTAATTACGGGGGCCGACAATGAGCAGTTCTTC

CDR3 length: 15
D gene: .
V gene: TRBV7-9
clone size: .
J gene: TRBJ2-1
CDR3 protein: CASSLSSLGYNEQFF
CDR3 DNA: TGTGCCAGCAGCCTTAGCTCGTTGGGCTACAATGAGCAGTTCTTC

CDR3 length: 14
D gene: .
V gene: TRBV4-1
clone size: .
J gene: TRBJ1-5
CDR3 protein: CASSQTGSAQPQHF
CDR3 DNA: TGCGCCAGCAGCCAAACAGGGTCCGCTCAGCCCCAGCATTTT

CDR3 length: 13
D gene: .
V gene: TRBV5-8
clone size: .
J gene: TRBJ1-6
CDR3 protein: CASSLKINSPLHF
CDR3 DNA: TGTGCCAGCAGCTTGAAGATTAATTCACCCCTCCACTTT

CDR3 length: 17
D gene: TRBD2
V gene: TRBV7-2
clone size: .
J gene: TRBJ2-2
CDR3 protein: CASSFGSGALGAGELFF
CDR3 DNA: TGTGCCAGCAGCTTCGGTAGCGGGGCTCTGGGGGCCGGGGAGCTGTTTTTT

CDR3 length: 15
D gene: .
V gene: TRBV23-1
clone size: .
J gene: TRBJ2-3
CDR3 protein: CASSQCEGATDTQYF
CDR3 DNA: TGCGCCAGCAGTCAATGCGAGGGTGCAACAGATACGCAGTATTTT

CDR3 length: 16
D gene: .
V gene: TRBV5-8
clone size: .
J gene: TRBJ1-6
CDR3 protein: CASSLSMGAGNSPLHF
CDR3 DNA: TGTGCCAGCAGCTTGAGTATGGGGGCTGGTAATTCACCCCTCCACTTT

CDR3 length: 17
D gene: .
V gene: TRBV21-1
clone size: .
J gene: TRBJ1-6
CDR3 protein: CASSRTGDPVYNSPLHF
CDR3 DNA: TGTGCCAGCAGCAGAACAGGGGACCCGGTCTATAATTCACCCCTCCACTTT

CDR3 length: 13
D gene: .
V gene: TRBV7-9
clone size: .
J gene: TRBJ1-1
CDR3 protein: CASSSQPNTEAFF
CDR3 DNA: TGTGCCAGCAGCTCACAGCCGAACACTGAAGCTTTCTTT

CDR3 length: 13
D gene: .
V gene: TRBV5-1
clone size: few
J gene: TRBJ1-1
CDR3 protein: CASSLGGKTEAFF
CDR3 DNA: TGCGCCAGCAGCTTAGGGGGGAAAACTGAAGCTTTCTTT

CDR3 length: 15
D gene: TRBD1
V gene: TRBV18
clone size: .
J gene: TRBJ1-2
CDR3 protein: CASSESGGPSIGYTF
CDR3 DNA: TGTGCCAGCTCAGAATCAGGGGGGCCTTCGATTGGCTACACCTTC

CDR3 length: 12
D gene: .
V gene: TRBV29-1
clone size: once
J gene: TRBJ1-4
CDR3 protein: CSVYLNNEKLFF
CDR3 DNA: TGCAGCGTTTATCTGAATAATGAAAAACTGTTTTTT

CDR3 length: 15
D gene: .
V gene: TRBV5-1
clone size: .
J gene: TRBJ1-4
CDR3 protein: CASSGTGISNEKLFF
CDR3 DNA: TGCGCCAGCAGCGGAACAGGGATATCGAATGAAAAACTGTTTTTT

CDR3 length: 16
D gene: .
V gene: TRBV4-2
clone size: .
J gene: TRBJ2-2
CDR3 protein: CASSQGAPGNTGELFF
CDR3 DNA: TGTGCCAGCAGCCAAGGGGCTCCGGGGAACACCGGGGAGCTGTTTTTT

CDR3 length: 14
D gene: .
V gene: TRBV30
clone size: .
J gene: TRBJ1-6
CDR3 protein: CAWTGASEGSPLHF
CDR3 DNA: TGTGCCTGGACCGGGGCTTCCGAGGGGTCACCCCTCCACTTT

CDR3 length: 13
D gene: .
V gene: TRBV30
clone size: .
J gene: TRBJ2-6
CDR3 protein: CAWRRSGANVLTF
CDR3 DNA: TGTGCCTGGAGGCGTTCAGGGGCCAACGTCCTGACTTTC

CDR3 length: 13
D gene: TRBD1
V gene: TRBV28
clone size: .
J gene: TRBJ1-2
CDR3 protein: CASTKDRVRGYTF
CDR3 DNA: TGTGCCAGCACCAAAGACAGGGTGCGTGGCTACACCTTC